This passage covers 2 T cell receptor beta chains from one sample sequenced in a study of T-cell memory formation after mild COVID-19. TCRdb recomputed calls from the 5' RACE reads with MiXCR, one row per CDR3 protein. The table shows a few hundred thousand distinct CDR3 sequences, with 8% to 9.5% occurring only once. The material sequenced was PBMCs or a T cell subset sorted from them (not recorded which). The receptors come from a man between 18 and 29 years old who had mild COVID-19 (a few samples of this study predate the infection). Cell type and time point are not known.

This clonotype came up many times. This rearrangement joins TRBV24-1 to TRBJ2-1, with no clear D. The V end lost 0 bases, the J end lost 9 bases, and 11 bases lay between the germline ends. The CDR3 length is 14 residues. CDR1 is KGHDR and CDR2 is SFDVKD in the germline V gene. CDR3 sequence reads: CATSDLQGPGEQFF. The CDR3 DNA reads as TGTGCCACCAGTGATTTGCAAGGTCCGGGTGAGCAGTTCTTC.

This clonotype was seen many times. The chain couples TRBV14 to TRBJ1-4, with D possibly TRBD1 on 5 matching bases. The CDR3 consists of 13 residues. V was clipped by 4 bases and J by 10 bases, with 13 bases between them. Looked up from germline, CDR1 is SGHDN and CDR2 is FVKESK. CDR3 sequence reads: CASSPTVTGKLFF. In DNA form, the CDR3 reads TGTGCCAGCAGCCCGACAGTTACCGGAAAACTGTTTTTT.